These 6 T cell receptor beta chains were sequenced from one sample in a study of human T cells and chemical hapten exposure. TCRdb redid the calling of the RACE reads with MiXCR, one entry per CDR3 protein. The data contain approximately 120,000 distinct CDR3 sequences, about a tenth of them singletons. Time point: patch test 2, 6 weeks after DPC sensitization. Stated treatment: therapeutic diphenylcyclopropenone sensitization with weekly scalp DPC. Sequences were derived from whole blood, sampled in connection with sensitization to the hapten diphenylcyclopropenone (DPC). These receptors came from a woman between 40 and 50 years old with alopecia areata. Some clones in this sample may be carry-over from other donors' samples.

The chain uses TRBV5-1 and TRBJ2-7; possibly TRBD2 for D (5 bases). This CDR3 region has 13 residues. The ends were cut back, 1 base at V and 5 bases at J, with 10 bases in the middle. Germline V gives CDR1 SGHRS, CDR2 YFSETQ. The CDR3 spells CASSLPGLHEQYF. In nucleotides, the CDR3 is TGCGCCAGCAGCTTGCCGGGGTTACACGAGCAGTACTTC.

V gene TRBV9 combines with J gene TRBJ1-2, with D unresolved. The CDR3 has 14 residues. Germline lookup yields CDR1 SGDLS and CDR2 YYNGEE. Trimming removed 0 bases at V and 4 bases at J, with 10 bases between. The CDR3 loop is CASSVALSGYGYTF. CDR3 nucleotide sequence: TGTGCCAGCAGCGTAGCACTTAGTGGCTATGGCTACACCTTC.

This clonotype was picked up many times. The rearrangement joins TRBV10-3 to TRBJ1-6, with D hard to call. This CDR3 has 17 amino acids. CDR1 is ENHRY and CDR2 is SYGVKD in the germline V gene. Deletions cut 2 bases from V and 0 bases from J, with 11 bases between. This chain's CDR3 is CAISELEVSSYNSPLHF. CDR3 DNA sequence: TGTGCCATCAGTGAGCTGGAGGTGAGCTCCTATAATTCACCCCTCCACTTT.

The J gene is TRBJ2-2, the V gene TRBV4-1; 15 positions match TRBD2. This CDR3 is built from 17 residues. V lost 4 bases and J lost 5; bases outside the gene matches: 5. CDR1 is MGHRA, CDR2 YSYEKL, per germline. The CDR3: CASSPGLAGGGTGELFF. The CDR3, as DNA: TGCGCCAGCAGCCCGGGACTAGCGGGGGGCGGGACCGGGGAGCTGTTTTTT.

This clonotype was observed many times. The chain recombines TRBV20-1 with TRBJ2-1, with a weak D call TRBD2 (6 bases). This CDR3 comprises 14 residues. Germline V lookup: CDR1 DFQATT, CDR2 SNEGSKA (reference sequence). Trimming left V 2 bases short and J 4 bases short, with 12 bases between. Written as DNA, the CDR3 is TGCAGTGCTAGAACCGGGGGACTTTACAATGAGCAGTTCTTC. It codes for CSARTGGLYNEQFF.

This clonotype was seen at least ten times. The chain links TRBV7-6 to TRBJ2-7; the D call may be TRBD1 or TRBD2 (6 bases each). CDR1 SGHVS and CDR2 FNYEAQ come from the germline V gene. V lost 4 bases, J lost 0 bases, and 13 bases lay in between. The CDR3 is 15 amino acids. The CDR3 loop reads CASSWGDIPSYEQYF. CDR3 DNA: TGTGCCAGCAGCTGGGGGGACATCCCCTCCTACGAGCAGTACTTC.